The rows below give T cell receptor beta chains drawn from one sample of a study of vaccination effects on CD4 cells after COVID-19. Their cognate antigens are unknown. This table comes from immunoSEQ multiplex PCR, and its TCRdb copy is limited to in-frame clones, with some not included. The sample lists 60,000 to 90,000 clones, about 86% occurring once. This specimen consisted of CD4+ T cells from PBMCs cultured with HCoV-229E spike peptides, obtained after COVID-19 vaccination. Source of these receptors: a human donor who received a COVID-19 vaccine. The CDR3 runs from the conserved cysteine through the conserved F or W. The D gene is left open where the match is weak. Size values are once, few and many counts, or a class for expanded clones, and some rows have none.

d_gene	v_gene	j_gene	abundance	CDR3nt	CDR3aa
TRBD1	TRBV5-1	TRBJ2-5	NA	TGCGCCAGCAGCTTCACCGGGACAGGGACCGAGACCCAGTACTTC	CASSFTGTGTETQYF
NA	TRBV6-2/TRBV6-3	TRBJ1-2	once	TGTGCCAGCAGTTACCGTCAGGGCGACTATGGCTACACCTTC	CASSYRQGDYGYTF
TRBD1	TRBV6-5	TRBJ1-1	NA	TGTGCCAGCAGCCTGGGACAGGGTTTCACTGAAGCTTTCTTT	CASSLGQGFTEAFF
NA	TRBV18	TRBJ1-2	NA	TGTGCCAGCTCACCATCTTCCGGGGATGGCTACACCTTC	CASSPSSGDGYTF
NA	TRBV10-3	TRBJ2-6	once	TGTGCCACCTCTGAGTCGGCCAACGTCCTGACTTTC	CATSESANVLTF
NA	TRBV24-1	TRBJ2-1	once	TGTGCCACCAGTGATTCGGGGGCAGGGGGGTTCGATGAGCAGTTCTTC	CATSDSGAGGFDEQFF
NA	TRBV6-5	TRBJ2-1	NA	TGTGCCAGCAGTTACCCGGGGGGCGGACGCAATGAGCAGTTCTTC	CASSYPGGGRNEQFF
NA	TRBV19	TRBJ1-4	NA	TGTGCCAGTAGTCTCCCAGGGAGAGGGGCAACTAATGAAAAACTGTTTTTT	CASSLPGRGATNEKLFF
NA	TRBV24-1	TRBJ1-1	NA	TGTGCCACCAGTGATTCCCGACAGACTGAAGCTTTCTTT	CATSDSRQTEAFF
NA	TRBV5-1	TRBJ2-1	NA	TGCGCCAGCAGCTTTCAGGGTATGAATGAGCAGTTCTTC	CASSFQGMNEQFF
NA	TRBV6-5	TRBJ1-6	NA	TGTGCCAGCAGTTTAGCGACATCGGATTCACCCCTCCACTTT	CASSLATSDSPLHF
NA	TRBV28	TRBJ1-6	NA	TGTGCCAGCAGTTCCCCTGCAGGGAGGATGCGGTCACCCCTCCACTTT	CASSSPAGRMRSPLHF
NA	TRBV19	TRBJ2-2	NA	TGTGCCAGCTCCGGGACACCCAACACCGGGGAGCTGTTTTTT	CASSGTPNTGELFF
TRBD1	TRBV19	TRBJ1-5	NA	TGTGCCAGTAGCGGGGGACAGGGTCGTCAGCCCCAGCATTTT	CASSGGQGRQPQHF
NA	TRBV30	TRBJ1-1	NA	TGTGCCTGGAGTGTCAGCCAAAACACTGAAGCTTTCTTT	CAWSVSQNTEAFF
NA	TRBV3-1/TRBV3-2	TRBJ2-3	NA	TGTGCCAGCAGCCAAGTAGTGACAGCCACAGATACGCAGTATTTT	CASSQVVTATDTQYF
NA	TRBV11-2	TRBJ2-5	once	TGTGCCAGCAGCCAGGTTGGGACATTTTACTCTTACCAAGAGACCCAGTACTTC	CASSQVGTFYSYQETQYF
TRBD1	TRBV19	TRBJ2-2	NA	TGTGCCAGTAGGAACAGGGGTCGGACCGGGGAGCTGTTTTTT	CASRNRGRTGELFF
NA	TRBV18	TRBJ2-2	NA	TGTGCCAGCTCACTCACTGTTAGTGGATCGGCCACCGGGGAGCTGTTTTTT	CASSLTVSGSATGELFF
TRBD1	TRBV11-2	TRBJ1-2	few	TGTGCCAGCAGCCTAGGACAGGGGAGTATAATTAACTATGGCTACACCTTC	CASSLGQGSIINYGYTF
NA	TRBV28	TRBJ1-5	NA	TGTGCCAGCAGTTTCAGGGGCTCCCCCAATCAGCCCCAGCATTTT	CASSFRGSPNQPQHF
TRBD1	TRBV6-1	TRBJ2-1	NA	TGTGCCAGCAGTGATCCGGGACAGGGAAGGCCTGAGCAGTTCTTC	CASSDPGQGRPEQFF
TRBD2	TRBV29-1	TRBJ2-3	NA	TGCAGCGGCCTTGTGGGGGGGACAGATACGCAGTATTTT	CSGLVGGTDTQYF
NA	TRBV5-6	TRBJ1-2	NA	TGTGCCAGCAGCTTGGTGGCGAATAGACATGGCTACACCTTC	CASSLVANRHGYTF
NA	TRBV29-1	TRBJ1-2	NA	TGCAGCGGGCGGGACACGATAAATGGCTACACCTTC	CSGRDTINGYTF
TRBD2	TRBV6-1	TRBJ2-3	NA	TGTGCCAGCAGTGAGCGACTAGCGGGGGGTGAAAGCACAGATACGCAGTATTTT	CASSERLAGGESTDTQYF
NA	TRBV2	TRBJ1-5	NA	TGTGCCAGCGTAGGGGGAGGCAATCAGCCCCAGCATTTT	CASVGGGNQPQHF
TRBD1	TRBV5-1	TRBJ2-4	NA	TGCGCCAGCAGCTTGGCCGCAGGGGGACAAATTCAGTACTTC	CASSLAAGGQIQYF
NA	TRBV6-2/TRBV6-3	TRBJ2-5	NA	TGTGCCAGCAGTTACGAACGGTCCTCCCTTCGGGAGACCCAGTACTTC	CASSYERSSLRETQYF
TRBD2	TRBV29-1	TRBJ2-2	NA	TGCAGGGGGGGACGGGGGGGCGGGGAGCTGTTTTTT	CRGGRGGGELFF
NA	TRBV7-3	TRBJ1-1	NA	TGTGCCAGCAGACCGACAGGAGGGGTCTCCACTGAAGCTTTCTTT	CASRPTGGVSTEAFF
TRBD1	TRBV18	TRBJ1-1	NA	TGTGCCAGCTCACCAAACCAGGGGGGCGATGCTTGGGCTTTCTTT	CASSPNQGGDAWAFF
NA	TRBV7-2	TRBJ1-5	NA	TGTGCCAGCAGCTTAGCGGGGGGAAGCAATCAGCCCCAGCATTTT	CASSLAGGSNQPQHF
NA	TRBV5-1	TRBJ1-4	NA	TGCGCCAGCAGCTTACAAGTCAATGGCGAAAAACTGTTTTTT	CASSLQVNGEKLFF
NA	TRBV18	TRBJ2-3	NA	TGTGCCAGCTCACCCGACAGTTTTGGGGATACGCAGTATTTT	CASSPDSFGDTQYF
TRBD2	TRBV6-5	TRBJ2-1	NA	TGTGCCAGCAGAGTGGAGCGGGGACCTAACAATGAGCAGTTCTTC	CASRVERGPNNEQFF
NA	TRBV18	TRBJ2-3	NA	TGTGCCAGCTCACCACCAGGAACAGATACGCAGTATTTT	CASSPPGTDTQYF
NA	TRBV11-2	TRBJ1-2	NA	TGTGCCAGCAGCTTAGTCGCAGGGGACTTATATGGCTACACCTTC	CASSLVAGDLYGYTF
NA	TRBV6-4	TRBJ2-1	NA	TGTGCCAGCAGTAGGTCTCAGGGCGGTTCCAATGAGCAGTTCTTC	CASSRSQGGSNEQFF
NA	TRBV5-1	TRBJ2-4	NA	TGCGCCAGCAGCTTGGCGCCCTCTGGATCCTACCAAAACATTCAGTACTTC	CASSLAPSGSYQNIQYF
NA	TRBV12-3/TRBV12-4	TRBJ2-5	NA	TGTGCCAGCAGTTTGGGCAGCCAAGAGACCCAGTACTTC	CASSLGSQETQYF
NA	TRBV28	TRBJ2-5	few	TGTGCCAGCAGTTTACATAGTGGGGGCCAAGAGACCCAGTACTTC	CASSLHSGGQETQYF